This T cell receptor (beta chain) was sequenced during a study of OX40 agonist ivuxolimab in advanced cancers. Study in general: It was ivuxolimab, an agonistic anti-OX40 (CD134) antibody, that patients were treated with.

There are 15 residues in the CDR3. The germline V gene encodes CDR1 SGHKS and CDR2 YYEKEE (reference sequence). V was clipped by 2 bases and J by 3 bases, with 14 bases between them. Peripheral blood came from all dose cohorts at three timepoints. Only in-frame clones appear in the TCRdb table, and some are missing; sequencing was by immunoSEQ multiplex PCR. The sample carries approximately 70,000 clones, roughly 82% recorded once. Concerning this clone: Its specificity is unknown.

Study observations and caveats: What antigens the expanded peripheral T cells recognized was never established. Among patients with partial responses at 0.1-3.0 mg/kg, clonal expansion was among the lowest.

The sample consisted of CD4+ or CD8+ T cells sorted from blood, taken in a trial of the OX40 agonist ivuxolimab. The V and J genes are TRBV5-5 and TRBJ1-2; unclear D gene. This receptor was taken from an adult with an advanced solid tumor such as melanoma, head and neck, liver or kidney cancer. CDR3: CASSFFGNGDYGYTF. DNA of the CDR3: TGTGCCAGCAGCTTTTTCGGAAATGGGGACTATGGCTACACCTTC.